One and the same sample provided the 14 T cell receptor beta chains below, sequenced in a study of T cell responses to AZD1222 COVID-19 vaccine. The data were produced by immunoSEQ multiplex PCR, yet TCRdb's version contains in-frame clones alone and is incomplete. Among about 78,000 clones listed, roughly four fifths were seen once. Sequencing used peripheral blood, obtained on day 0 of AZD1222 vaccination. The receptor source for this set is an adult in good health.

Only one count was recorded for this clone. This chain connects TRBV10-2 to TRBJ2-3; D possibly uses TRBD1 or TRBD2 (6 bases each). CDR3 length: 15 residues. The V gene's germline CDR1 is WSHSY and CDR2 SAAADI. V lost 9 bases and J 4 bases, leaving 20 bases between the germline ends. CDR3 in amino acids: CASQPSVGGPDTQYF. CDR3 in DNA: TGCGCCAGTCAACCTAGCGTTGGGGGGCCAGATACGCAGTATTTT.

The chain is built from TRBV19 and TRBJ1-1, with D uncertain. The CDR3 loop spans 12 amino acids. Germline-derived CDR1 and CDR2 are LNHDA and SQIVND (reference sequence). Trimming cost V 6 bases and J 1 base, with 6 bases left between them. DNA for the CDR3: TGTGCCAGTAGGTCAAGGAACACTGAAGCTTTCTTT. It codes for CASRSRNTEAFF.

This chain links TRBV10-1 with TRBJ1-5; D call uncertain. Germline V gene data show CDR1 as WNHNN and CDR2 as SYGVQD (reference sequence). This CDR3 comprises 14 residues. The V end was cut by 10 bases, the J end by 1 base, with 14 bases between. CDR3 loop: CATRPLWSNQPQHF. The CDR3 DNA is TGCGCCACCCGGCCTCTATGGAGCAATCAGCCCCAGCATTTT.

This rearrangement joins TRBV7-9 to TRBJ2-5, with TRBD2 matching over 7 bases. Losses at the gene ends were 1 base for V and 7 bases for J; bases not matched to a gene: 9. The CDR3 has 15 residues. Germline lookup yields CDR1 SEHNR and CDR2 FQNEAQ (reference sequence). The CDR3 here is CASSLEAGITGTQYF. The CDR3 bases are TGTGCCAGCAGCTTAGAAGCGGGAATCACGGGGACCCAGTACTTC.

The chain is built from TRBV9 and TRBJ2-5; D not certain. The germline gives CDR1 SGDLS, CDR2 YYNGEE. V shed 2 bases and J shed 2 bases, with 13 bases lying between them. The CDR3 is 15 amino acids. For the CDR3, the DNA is TGTGCCAGCAGCGTTGGTAGGGCAGATCAAGAGACCCAGTACTTC. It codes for CASSVGRADQETQYF.

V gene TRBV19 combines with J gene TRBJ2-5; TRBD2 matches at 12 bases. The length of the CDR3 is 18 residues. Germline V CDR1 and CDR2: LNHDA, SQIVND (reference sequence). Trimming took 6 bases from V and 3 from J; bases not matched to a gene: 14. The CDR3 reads CASSSLSLAGGPEETQYF. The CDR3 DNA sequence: TGTGCCAGTAGCTCTCTGTCTCTAGCGGGGGGGCCGGAAGAGACCCAGTACTTC. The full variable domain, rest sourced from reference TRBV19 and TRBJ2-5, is DGGITQSPKYLFRKEGQNVTLSCEQNLNHDAMYWYRQDPGQGLRLIYYSQIVNDFQKGDIAEGYSVSREKKESFPLTVTSAQKNPTAFYLCASSSLSLAGGPEETQYFGPGTRLLVL.

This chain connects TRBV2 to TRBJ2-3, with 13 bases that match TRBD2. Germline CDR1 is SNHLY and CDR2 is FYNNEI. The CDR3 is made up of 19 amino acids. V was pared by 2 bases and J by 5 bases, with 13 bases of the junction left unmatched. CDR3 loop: CASSERGLAGASGGDTQYF. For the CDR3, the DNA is TGTGCCAGCAGTGAAAGAGGACTAGCGGGAGCCTCGGGAGGAGATACGCAGTATTTT.

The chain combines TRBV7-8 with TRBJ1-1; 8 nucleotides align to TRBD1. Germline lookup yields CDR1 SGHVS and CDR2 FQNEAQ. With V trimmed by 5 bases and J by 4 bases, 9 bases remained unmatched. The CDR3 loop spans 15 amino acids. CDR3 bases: TGTGCCAGCAGCGCAACAGGGGGATGGGGCACTGAAGCTTTCTTT. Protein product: CASSATGGWGTEAFF.

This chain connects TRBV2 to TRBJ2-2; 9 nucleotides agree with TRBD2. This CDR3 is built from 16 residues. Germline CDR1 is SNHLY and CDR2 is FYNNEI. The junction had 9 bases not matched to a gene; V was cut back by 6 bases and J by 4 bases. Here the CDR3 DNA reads TGTGCCAGCAGCCCCGATAGCGGGAGAGGCACCGGGGAGCTGTTTTTT. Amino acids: CASSPDSGRGTGELFF.

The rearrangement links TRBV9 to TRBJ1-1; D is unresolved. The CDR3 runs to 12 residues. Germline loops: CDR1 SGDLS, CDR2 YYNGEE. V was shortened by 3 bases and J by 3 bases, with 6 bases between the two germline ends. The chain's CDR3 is CASSGSYTEAFF. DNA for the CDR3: TGTGCCAGCAGCGGGTCGTACACTGAAGCTTTCTTT. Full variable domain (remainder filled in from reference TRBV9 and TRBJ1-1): DSGVTQTPKHLITATGQRVTLRCSPRSGDLSVYWYQQSLDQGLQFLIQYYNGEERAKGNILERFSAQQFPDLHSELNLSSLELGDSALYFCASSGSYTEAFFGQGTRLTVV.

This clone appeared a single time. CDR3 in amino acids: CASSFVTGDGCEQYF. In nucleotides, the CDR3 is TGTGCCAGCAGTTTCGTGACAGGAGACGGATGCGAGCAGTACTTC. This chain connects TRBV27 to TRBJ2-7; weak D call: TRBD1 (6 bases). The V gene lost 3 bases and the J gene lost 6 bases, with 18 bases spanning the gap. This CDR3 comprises 15 residues. Germline V gives CDR1 MNHEY, CDR2 SMNVEV (reference sequence).

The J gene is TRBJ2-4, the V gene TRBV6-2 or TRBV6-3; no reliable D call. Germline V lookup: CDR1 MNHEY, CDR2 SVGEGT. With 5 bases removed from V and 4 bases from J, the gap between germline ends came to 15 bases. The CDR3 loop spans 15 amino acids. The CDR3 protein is CASSPQDKKKNIQYF. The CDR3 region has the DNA TGTGCCAGCAGTCCGCAGGATAAGAAGAAAAACATTCAGTACTTC.

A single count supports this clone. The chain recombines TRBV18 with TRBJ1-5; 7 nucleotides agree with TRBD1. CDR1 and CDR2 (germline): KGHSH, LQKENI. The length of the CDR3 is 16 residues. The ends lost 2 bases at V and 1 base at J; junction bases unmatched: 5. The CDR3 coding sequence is TGTGCCAGCTCACCAGAGACAGGGTTGAGCAATCAGCCCCAGCATTTT. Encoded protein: CASSPETGLSNQPQHF.

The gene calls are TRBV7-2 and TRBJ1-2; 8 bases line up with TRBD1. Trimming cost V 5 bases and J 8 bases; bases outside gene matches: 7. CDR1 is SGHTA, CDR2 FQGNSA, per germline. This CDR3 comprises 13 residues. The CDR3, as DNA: TGTGCCAGCAGCACCCGACAGGGGAGAGGCTACACCTTC. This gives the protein CASSTRQGRGYTF.